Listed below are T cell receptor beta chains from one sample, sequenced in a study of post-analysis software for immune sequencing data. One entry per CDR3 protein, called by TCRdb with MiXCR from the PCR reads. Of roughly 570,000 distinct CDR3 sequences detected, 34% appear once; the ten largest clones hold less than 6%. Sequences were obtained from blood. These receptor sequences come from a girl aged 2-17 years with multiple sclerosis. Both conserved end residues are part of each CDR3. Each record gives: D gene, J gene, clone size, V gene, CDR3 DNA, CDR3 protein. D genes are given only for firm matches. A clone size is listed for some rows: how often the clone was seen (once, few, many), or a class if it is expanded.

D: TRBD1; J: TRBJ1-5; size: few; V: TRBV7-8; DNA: TGTGCCAGCAGCGCCGGGACAGGGAGTGGCAATCAGCCCCAGCATTTT; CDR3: CASSAGTGSGNQPQHF
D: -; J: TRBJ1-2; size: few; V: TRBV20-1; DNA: TGCAGTGCTAGAGTGGGGGTTAACTATGGCTACACCTTC; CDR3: CSARVGVNYGYTF
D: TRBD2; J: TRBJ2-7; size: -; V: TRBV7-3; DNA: TGTGCCAGCAGCTTTAGCGGGGGGGCCAATGAGCAGTACTTC; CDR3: CASSFSGGANEQYF
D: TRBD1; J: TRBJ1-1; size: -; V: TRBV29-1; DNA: TGCAGCGCGGGACCCAGGGGGCGAGGTGAAGCTTTCTTT; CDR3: CSAGPRGRGEAFF
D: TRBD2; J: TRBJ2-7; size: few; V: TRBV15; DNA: TGTGCCACCAGCAGAGGACTAGCGGGGGGGGCAGGTTCCTACGAGCAGTACTTC; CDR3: CATSRGLAGGAGSYEQYF
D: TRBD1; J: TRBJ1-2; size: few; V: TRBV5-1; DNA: TGCGCCAGCAGCTCCCAGGGGGCTAATGGCTACACCTTC; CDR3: CASSSQGANGYTF
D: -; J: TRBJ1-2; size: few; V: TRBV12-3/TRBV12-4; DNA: TGTGCCAGCAGTGAGGACACCCCAGCTAACTATGGCTACACCTTC; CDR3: CASSEDTPANYGYTF
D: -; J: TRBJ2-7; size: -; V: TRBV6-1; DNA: TGTGCCAGCAGTGAAACTCCTTTCAGCTACGAGCAGTACTTC; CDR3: CASSETPFSYEQYF
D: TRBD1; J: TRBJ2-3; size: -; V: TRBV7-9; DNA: TGTGCCAGCAGTTCTGGACAGGGGGCAACGGGTCTCACAGATACGCAGTATTTT; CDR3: CASSSGQGATGLTDTQYF
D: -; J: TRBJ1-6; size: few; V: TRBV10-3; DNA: TGTGCCATCAGTGAGCTCGCAGGGAAGGATTCACCCCTCCACTTT; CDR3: CAISELAGKDSPLHF
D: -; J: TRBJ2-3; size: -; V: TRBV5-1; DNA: TGCGCCAGCAGCTGGAACTACATGGCAGATACGCAGTATTTT; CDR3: CASSWNYMADTQYF
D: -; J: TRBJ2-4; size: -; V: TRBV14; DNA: TGTGCCAGCAGCTTAAGGGGAGGCAGACCCATTCAGTACTTC; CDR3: CASSLRGGRPIQYF
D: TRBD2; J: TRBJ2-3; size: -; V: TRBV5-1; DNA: TGCGCCAGCAGTGACTCTAGCGGGGGTCCCAGCACAGATACGCAGTATTTT; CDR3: CASSDSSGGPSTDTQYF
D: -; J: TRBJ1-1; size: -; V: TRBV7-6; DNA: TGTGCCAGCAGCTTAGCGGAGACAGCTAGCCGGAACACTGAAGCTTTCTTT; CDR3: CASSLAETASRNTEAFF
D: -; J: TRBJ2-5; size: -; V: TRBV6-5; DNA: TGTGCCAGCAGCTACTCTCCGGGCCCTCAAGAGACCCAGTACTTC; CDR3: CASSYSPGPQETQYF
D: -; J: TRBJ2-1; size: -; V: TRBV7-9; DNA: TGTGCCAGCAGCTTCAAATCTAAGGGTGAGCAGTTCTTC; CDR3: CASSFKSKGEQFF
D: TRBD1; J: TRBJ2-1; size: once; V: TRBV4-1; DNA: TGCGCCAGCAGCCAAGGGGACAGGGGTACCAATGAGCAGTTCTTC; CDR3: CASSQGDRGTNEQFF
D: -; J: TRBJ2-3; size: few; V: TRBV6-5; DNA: TGTGCCAGCAGACGAGACACGGCCGGGGCAGATACGCAGTATTTT; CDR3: CASRRDTAGADTQYF
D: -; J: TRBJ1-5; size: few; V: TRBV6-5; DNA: TGTGCCAGCAGTCCGGACAGCGCCAATCAGCCCCAGCATTTT; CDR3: CASSPDSANQPQHF
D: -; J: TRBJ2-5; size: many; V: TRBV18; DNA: TGTGCCAGCTCAAGGGCAGTCCAAGAGACCCAGTACTTC; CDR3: CASSRAVQETQYF
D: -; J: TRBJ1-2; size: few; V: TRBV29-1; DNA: TGCAGCGTTGAGCCGGGTGACTATGGCTACACCTTC; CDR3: CSVEPGDYGYTF
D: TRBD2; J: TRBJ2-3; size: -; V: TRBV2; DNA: TGTGCCAGCAGTTCGAGCGGGGGGGTGTCCGATACGCAGTATTTT; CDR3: CASSSSGGVSDTQYF
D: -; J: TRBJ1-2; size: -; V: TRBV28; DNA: TGTGCCAGCAGTCGACGGGGGGATCGCTACACCTTC; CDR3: CASSRRGDRYTF
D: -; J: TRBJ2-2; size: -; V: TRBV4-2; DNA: TGTGCCAGCAGCCTCCGGAGTGGCGTCGGGGAGCTGTTTTTT; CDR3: CASSLRSGVGELFF
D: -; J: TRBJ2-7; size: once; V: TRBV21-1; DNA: TGTGCCAGCAGCAAAGATCATCAGGGGGTGAGGAGCGAGCAGTACTTC; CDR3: CASSKDHQGVRSEQYF
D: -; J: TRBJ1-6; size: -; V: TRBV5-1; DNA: TGCGCCAGCAGCTTGGCAGCATTCCCCCGGGATTCACCCCTCCACTTT; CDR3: CASSLAAFPRDSPLHF
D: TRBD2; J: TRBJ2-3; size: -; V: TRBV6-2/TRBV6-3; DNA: TGTGCTAGCAGTTACGGGGGACTAGTAACAGATACGCAGTATTTT; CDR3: CASSYGGLVTDTQYF
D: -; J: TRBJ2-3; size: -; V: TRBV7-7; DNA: TGTGCCAGCAGCTTACTCGGCCACTTGACAGATACGCAGTATTTT; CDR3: CASSLLGHLTDTQYF
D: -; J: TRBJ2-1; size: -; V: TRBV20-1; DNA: TGCAGTGCTAGGCCTACTGGGATCGGCGTCTACAATGAGCAGTTCTTC; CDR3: CSARPTGIGVYNEQFF
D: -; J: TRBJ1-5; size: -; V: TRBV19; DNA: TGTGCCACCAGACCGGAGGGAGGGGGGCCCCAGCATTTT; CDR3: CATRPEGGGPQHF
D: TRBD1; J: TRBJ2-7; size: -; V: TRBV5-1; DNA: TGCGCCAGCAGCCCCCAACAGGGGGGTGGGTCCTACGAGCAGTACTTC; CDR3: CASSPQQGGGSYEQYF
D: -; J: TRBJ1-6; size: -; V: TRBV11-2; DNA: TGTGCCAGCAGCTTAGTGTTATTGGGTAATTCACCCCTCCACTTT; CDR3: CASSLVLLGNSPLHF
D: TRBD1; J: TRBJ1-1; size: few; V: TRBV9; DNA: TGTGCCAGCAACCTACAGGGGGGAACCGCTGAAGCTTTCTTT; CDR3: CASNLQGGTAEAFF
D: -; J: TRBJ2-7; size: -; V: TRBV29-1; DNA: TGCAGCGTTGGAACGGGAGAGGGCGAGCAGTACTTC; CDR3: CSVGTGEGEQYF
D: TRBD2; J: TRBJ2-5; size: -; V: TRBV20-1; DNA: TGCAGTGCCGGGATAGCGGGGGGGGAAGAGACCCAGTACTTC; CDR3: CSAGIAGGEETQYF
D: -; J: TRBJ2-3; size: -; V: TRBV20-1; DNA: TGCAGTGCTAGAGATTTCCGGGGATGGAGCGACAGCACAGATACGCAGTATTTT; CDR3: CSARDFRGWSDSTDTQYF
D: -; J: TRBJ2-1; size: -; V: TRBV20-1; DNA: TGCAGTGCTAGGAGGGCTAGCAGGGGCTACAATGAGCAGTTCTTC; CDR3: CSARRASRGYNEQFF
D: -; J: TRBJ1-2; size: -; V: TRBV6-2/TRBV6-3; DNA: TGTGCCAGCAGTTACTCTCGGGACAAGCGGAACTATGGCTACACCTTC; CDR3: CASSYSRDKRNYGYTF
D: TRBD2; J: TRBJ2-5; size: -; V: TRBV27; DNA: TGTGCCACCGCGGGGGGTACCCAAGAGACCCAGTACTTC; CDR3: CATAGGTQETQYF
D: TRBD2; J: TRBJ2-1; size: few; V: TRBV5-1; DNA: TGCGCCAGCAATCAGCGGGGGGGCCCCAATGAGCAGTTCTTC; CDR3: CASNQRGGPNEQFF
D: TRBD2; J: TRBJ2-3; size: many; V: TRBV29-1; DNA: TGCAGCGTTGACTCGGCGGGGGGCGACGGGGATACGCAGTATTTT; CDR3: CSVDSAGGDGDTQYF
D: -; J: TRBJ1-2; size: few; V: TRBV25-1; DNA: TGTGCCAGCAGTGGCCCCGGGGGAATCCTTGGCTACACCTTC; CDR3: CASSGPGGILGYTF
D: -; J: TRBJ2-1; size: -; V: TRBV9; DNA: TGTGCCGGCAGCGTAGGGGGGGCCCTGAGGAATGAGCAGTTCTTC; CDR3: CAGSVGGALRNEQFF
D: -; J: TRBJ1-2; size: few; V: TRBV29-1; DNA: TGCAGCGCTAGCAGGTGGGGGCGCGATGGCTACACCTTC; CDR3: CSASRWGRDGYTF
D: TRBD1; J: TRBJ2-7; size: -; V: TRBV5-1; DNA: TGCGCCAGCAGCCACGGGACAGCATACGAGCAGTACTTC; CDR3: CASSHGTAYEQYF
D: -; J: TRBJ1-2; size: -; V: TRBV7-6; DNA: TGTGCCAGCAGCTTAGACGTCGGTTTAACCTATGGCTACACCTTC; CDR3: CASSLDVGLTYGYTF
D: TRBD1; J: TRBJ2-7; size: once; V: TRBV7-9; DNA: TGTGCCAGCAGTCCCGGGACAGGGGATCCCTACGAGCAGTACTTC; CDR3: CASSPGTGDPYEQYF
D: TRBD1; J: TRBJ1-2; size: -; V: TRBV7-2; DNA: TGTGCCAGCAGCACCACAGGGGGCCGGGGCTACACCTTC; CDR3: CASSTTGGRGYTF
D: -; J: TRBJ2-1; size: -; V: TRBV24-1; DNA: TGTGCCACCAGTGATTTGCGGGGAGACTACAATGAGCAGTTCTTC; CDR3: CATSDLRGDYNEQFF
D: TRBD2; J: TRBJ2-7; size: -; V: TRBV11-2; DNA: TGTGCCAGCAGCTCATCTCTAGCGGGGGGCTCCTACGAGCAGTACTTC; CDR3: CASSSSLAGGSYEQYF
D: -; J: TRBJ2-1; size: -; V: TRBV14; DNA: TGTGCCAGCAGCCAACGGGGGCAGGGGACCTCCTACAATGAGCAGTTCTTC; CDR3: CASSQRGQGTSYNEQFF
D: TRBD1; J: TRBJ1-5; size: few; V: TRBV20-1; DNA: TGCAGTGCTAGATGGGGACAGGGTTGGAATCAGCCCCAGCATTTT; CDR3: CSARWGQGWNQPQHF
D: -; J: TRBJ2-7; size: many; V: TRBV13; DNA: TGTGCCAGCAGCTTATCGCGCAGCGAGCAGTACTTC; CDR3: CASSLSRSEQYF
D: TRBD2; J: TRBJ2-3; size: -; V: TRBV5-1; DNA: TGCGCCAGCAGCTTGGTTGTCGCGGGGGGAGCCCAAGATACGCAGTATTTT; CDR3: CASSLVVAGGAQDTQYF
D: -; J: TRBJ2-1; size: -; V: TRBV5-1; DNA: TGCGCCAGCGGCGGAATGGTCGCAGAGGGCAATGAGCAGTTCTTC; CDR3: CASGGMVAEGNEQFF
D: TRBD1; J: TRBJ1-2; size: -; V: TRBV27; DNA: TGTGCCAGCAGTTTAACCAGGGACAGGGACTACTATGGCTACACCTTC; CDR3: CASSLTRDRDYYGYTF